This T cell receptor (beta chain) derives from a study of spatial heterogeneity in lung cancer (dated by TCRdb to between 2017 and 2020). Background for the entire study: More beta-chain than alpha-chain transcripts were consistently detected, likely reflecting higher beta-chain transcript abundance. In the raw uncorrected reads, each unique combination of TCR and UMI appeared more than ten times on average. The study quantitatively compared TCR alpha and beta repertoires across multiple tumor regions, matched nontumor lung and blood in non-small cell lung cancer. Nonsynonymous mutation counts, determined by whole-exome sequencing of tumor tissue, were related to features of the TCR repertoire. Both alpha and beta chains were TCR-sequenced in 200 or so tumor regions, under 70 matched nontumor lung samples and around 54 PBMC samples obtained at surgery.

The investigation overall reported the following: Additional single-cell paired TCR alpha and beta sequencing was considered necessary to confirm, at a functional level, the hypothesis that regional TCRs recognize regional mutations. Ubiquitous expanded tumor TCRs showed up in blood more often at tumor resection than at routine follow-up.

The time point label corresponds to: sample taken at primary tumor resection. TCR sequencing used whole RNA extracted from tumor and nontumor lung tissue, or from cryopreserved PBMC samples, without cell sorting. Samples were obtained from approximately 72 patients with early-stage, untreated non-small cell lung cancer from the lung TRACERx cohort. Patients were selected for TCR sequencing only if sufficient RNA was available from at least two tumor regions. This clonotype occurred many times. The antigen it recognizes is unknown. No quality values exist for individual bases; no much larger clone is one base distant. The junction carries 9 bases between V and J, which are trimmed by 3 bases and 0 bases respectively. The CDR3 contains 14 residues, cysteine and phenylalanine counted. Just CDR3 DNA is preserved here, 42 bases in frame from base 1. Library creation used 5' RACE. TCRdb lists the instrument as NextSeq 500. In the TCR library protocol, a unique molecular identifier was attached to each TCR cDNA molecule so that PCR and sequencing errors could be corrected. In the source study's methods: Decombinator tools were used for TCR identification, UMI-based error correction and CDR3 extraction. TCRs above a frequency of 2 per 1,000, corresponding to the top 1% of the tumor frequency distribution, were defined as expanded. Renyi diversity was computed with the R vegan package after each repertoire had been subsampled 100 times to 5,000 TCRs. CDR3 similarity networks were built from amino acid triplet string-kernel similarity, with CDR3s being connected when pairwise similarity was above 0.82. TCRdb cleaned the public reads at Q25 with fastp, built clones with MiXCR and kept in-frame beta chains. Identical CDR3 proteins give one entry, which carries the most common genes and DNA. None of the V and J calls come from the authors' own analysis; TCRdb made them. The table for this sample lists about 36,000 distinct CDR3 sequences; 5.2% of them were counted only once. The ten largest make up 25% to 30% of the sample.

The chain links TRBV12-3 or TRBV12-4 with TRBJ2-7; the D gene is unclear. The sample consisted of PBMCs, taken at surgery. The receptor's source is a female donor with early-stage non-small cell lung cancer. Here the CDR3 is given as CASSFSSYSYEQYF. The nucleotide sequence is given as TGTGCCAGCAGTTTCTCCAGCTACTCCTACGAGCAGTACTTC.